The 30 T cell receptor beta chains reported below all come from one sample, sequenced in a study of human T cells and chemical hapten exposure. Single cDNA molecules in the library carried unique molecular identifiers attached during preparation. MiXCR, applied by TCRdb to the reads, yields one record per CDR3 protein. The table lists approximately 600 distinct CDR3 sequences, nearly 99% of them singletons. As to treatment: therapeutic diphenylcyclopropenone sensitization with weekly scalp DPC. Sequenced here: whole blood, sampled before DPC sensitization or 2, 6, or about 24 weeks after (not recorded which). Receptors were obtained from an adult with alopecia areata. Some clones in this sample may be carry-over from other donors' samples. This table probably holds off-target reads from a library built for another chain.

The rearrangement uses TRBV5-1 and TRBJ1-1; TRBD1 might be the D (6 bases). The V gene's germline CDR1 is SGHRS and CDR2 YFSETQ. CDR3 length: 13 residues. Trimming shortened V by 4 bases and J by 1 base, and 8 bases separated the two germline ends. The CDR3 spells CASSEGQNTEAFF. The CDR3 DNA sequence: TGCGCCAGCAGCGAGGGACAGAACACTGAAGCTTTCTTT.

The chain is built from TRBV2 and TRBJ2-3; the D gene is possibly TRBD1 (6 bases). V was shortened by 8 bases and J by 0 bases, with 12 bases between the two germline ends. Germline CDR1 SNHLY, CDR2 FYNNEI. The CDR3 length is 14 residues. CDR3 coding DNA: TGTGCCAGCTTGAGGGGGTTGAGCACAGATACGCAGTATTTT. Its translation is CASLRGLSTDTQYF.

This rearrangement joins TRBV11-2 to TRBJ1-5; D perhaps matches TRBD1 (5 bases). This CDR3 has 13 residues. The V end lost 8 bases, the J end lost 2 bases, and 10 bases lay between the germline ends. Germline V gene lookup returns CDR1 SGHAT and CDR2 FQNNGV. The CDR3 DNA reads TGTGCCAGCCGGGGGTGGTGCAATCAGCCCCAGCATTTT. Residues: CASRGWCNQPQHF.

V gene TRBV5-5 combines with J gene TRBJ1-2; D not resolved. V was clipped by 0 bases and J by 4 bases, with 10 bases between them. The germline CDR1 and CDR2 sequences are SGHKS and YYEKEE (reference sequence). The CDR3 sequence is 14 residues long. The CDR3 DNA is TGTGCCAGCAGCTTGGAACTGTACTTCTATGGCTACACCTTC. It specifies CASSLELYFYGYTF.

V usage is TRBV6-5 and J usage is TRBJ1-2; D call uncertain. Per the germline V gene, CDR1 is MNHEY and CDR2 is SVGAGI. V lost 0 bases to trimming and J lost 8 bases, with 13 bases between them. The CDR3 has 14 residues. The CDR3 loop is CASSYSRGAEGYTF. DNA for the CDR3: TGTGCCAGCAGTTACTCGCGTGGTGCGGAGGGCTACACCTTC.

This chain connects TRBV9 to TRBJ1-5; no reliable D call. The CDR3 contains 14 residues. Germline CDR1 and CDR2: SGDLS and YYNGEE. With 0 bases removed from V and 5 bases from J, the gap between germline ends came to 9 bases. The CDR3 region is CASSVGQSYQPQHF. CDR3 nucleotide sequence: TGTGCCAGCAGCGTAGGTCAGAGTTATCAGCCCCAGCATTTT.

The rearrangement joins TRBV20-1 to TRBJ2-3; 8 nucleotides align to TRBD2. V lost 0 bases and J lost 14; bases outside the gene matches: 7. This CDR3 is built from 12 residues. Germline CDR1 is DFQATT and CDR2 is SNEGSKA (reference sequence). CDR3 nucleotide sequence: TGCAGTGCTAGAGAGTACGGGGGGGTCGGGTATTTT. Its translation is CSAREYGGVGYF.

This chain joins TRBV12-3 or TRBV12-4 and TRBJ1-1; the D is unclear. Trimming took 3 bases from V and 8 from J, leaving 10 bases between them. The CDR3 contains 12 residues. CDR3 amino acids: CASSLRPPEAFF. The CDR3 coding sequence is TGTGCCAGCAGTTTGAGGCCGCCCGAAGCTTTCTTT.

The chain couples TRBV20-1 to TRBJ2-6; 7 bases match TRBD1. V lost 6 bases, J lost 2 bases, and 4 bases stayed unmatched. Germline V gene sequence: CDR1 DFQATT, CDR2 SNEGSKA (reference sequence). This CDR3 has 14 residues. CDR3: CSAVQGAGANVLTF. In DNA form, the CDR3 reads TGCAGTGCGGTCCAGGGGGCTGGGGCCAACGTCCTGACTTTC.

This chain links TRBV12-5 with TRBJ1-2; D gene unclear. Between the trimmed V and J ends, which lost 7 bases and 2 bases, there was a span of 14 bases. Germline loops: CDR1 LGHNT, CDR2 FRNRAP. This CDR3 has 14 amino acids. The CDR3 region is CASALSRSNYGYTF. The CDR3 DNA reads TGTGCTAGTGCTTTAAGTAGATCGAACTATGGCTACACCTTC.

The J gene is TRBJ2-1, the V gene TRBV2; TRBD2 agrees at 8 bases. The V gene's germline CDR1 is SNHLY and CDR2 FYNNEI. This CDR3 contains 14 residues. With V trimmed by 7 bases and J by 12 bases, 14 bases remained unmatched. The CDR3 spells CASMELAGPLGQFF. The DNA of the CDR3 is TGTGCCAGCATGGAGCTAGCGGGCCCCTTGGGGCAGTTCTTC.

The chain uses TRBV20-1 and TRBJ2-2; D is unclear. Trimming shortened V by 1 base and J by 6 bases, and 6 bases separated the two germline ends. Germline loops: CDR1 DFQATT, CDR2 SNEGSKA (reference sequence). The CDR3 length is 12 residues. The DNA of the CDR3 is TGCAGTGCTAGAGGCCCTGCCGGGGAGCTGTTTTTT. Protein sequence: CSARGPAGELFF.

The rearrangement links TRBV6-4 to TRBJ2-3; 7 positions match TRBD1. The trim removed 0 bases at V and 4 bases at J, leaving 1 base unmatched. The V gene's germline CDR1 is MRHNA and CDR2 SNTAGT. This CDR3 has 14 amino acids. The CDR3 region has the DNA TGTGCCAGCAGTGACTCAACAGGGGCAGATACGCAGTATTTT. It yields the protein CASSDSTGADTQYF.

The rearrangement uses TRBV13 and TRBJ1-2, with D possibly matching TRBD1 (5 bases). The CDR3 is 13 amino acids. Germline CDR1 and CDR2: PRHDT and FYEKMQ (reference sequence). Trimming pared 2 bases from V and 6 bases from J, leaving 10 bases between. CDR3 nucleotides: TGTGCCAGCAGCTTAAGGGTGGGGGATGGCTACACCTTC. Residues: CASSLRVGDGYTF.

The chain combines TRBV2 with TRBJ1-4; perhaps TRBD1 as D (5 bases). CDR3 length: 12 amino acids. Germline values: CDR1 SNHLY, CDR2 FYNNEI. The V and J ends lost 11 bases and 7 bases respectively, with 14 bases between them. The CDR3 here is CAEGTTREKLFF. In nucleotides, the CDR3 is TGTGCCGAGGGGACGACTCGTGAAAAACTGTTTTTT.

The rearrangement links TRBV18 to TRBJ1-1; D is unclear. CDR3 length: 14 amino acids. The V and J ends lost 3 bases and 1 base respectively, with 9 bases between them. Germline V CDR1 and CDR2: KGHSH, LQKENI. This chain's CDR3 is CASSPRTWNTEAFF. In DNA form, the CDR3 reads TGTGCCAGCTCACCCCGGACGTGGAACACTGAAGCTTTCTTT. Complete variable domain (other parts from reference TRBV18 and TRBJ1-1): NAGVMQNPRHLVRRRGQEARLRCSPMKGHSHVYWYRQLPEEGLKFMVYLQKENIIDESGMPKERFSAEFPKEGPSILRIQQVVRGDSAAYFCASSPRTWNTEAFFGQGTRLTVV.

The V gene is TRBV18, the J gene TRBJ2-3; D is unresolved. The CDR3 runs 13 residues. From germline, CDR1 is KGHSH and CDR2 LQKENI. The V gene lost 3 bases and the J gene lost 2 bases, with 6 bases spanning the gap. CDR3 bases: TGTGCCAGCTCACCCACCCACACAGATACGCAGTATTTT. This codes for CASSPTHTDTQYF.

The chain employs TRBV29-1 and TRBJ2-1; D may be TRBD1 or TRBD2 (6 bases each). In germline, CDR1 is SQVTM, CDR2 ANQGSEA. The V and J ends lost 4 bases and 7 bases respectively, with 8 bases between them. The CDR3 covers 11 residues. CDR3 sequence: CSVVGGNEQFF. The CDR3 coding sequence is TGCAGCGTTGTAGGGGGGAATGAGCAGTTCTTC.

CDR3 amino acids: CASGPWGASYEQYF. The CDR3 DNA reads as TGTGCCAGCGGCCCCTGGGGGGCCTCCTACGAGCAGTACTTC. The chain employs TRBV7-9 and TRBJ2-7, with D perhaps TRBD1 or TRBD2 (6 bases each). Trimming stripped 8 bases from V and 0 bases from J, with 14 bases between. Germline V lookup: CDR1 SEHNR, CDR2 FQNEAQ (reference sequence). This CDR3 comprises 14 residues.

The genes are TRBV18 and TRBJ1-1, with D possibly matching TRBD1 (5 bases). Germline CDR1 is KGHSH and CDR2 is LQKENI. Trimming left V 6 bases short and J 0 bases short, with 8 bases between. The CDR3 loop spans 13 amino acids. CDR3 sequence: CASSTDMNTEAFF. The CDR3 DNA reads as TGTGCCAGCTCGACAGATATGAACACTGAAGCTTTCTTT.

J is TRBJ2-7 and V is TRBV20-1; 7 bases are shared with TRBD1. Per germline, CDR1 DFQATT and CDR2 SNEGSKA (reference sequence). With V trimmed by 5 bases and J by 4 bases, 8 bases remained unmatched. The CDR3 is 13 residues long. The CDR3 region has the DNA TGCAGTGCTGTGGACAGGCTTTTATACGAGCAGTACTTC. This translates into CSAVDRLLYEQYF.

CDR3 amino acids: CASTGGRGYGYTF. CDR3 DNA sequence: TGTGCCAGCACGGGGGGTAGGGGTTATGGCTACACCTTC. The chain recombines TRBV2 with TRBJ1-2; possibly TRBD1 for D (5 bases). Germline-derived CDR1 and CDR2 are SNHLY and FYNNEI. With 7 bases removed from V and 5 bases from J, the gap between germline ends came to 14 bases. This CDR3 has 13 amino acids.

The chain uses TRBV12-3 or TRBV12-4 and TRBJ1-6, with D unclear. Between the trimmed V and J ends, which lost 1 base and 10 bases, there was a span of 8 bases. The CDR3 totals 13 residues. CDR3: CASSLESRSPLHF. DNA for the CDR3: TGTGCCAGCAGTTTAGAAAGCCGGTCACCCCTCCACTTT.

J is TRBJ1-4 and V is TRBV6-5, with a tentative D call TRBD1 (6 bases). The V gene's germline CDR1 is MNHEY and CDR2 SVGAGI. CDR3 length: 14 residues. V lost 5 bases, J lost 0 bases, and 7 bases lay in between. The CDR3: CASSRGSTNEKLFF. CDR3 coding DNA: TGTGCCAGCAGTAGGGGGTCAACTAATGAAAAACTGTTTTTT.

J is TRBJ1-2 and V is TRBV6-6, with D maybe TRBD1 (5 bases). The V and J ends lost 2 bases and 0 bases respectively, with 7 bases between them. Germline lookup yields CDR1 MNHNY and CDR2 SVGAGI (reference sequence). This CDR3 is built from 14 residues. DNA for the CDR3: TGTGCCAGCAGTTACGCGGGGGCTAACTATGGCTACACCTTC. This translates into CASSYAGANYGYTF.

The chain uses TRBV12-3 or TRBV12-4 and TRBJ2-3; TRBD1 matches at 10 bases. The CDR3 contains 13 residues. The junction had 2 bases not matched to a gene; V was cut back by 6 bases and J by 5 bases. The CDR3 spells CASRGTGVDTQYF. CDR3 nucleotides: TGTGCCAGCAGAGGGACAGGGGTAGATACGCAGTATTTT.

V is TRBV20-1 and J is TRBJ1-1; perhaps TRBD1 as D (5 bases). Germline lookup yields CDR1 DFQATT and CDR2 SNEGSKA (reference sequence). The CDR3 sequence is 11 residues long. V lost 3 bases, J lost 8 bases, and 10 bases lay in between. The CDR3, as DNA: TGCAGTGCTAGGGACATCCCGGAAGCTTTCTTT. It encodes CSARDIPEAFF.

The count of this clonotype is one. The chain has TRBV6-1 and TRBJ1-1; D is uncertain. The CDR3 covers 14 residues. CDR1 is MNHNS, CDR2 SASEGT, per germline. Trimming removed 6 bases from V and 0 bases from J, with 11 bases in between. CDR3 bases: TGTGCCAGCAGGAAACGGTCTATGAACACTGAAGCTTTCTTT. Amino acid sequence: CASRKRSMNTEAFF.

CDR3 coding DNA: TGTGCCAGCAGCTTAGGGCAGGGAATGCATGGAGCTTTCTTT. Translation gives CASSLGQGMHGAFF. The rearrangement joins TRBV7-9 to TRBJ1-1; D perhaps matches TRBD1 (5 bases). The V gene lost 1 base and the J gene lost 10 bases, with 16 bases spanning the gap. Germline assignment: CDR1 SEHNR and CDR2 FQNEAQ (reference sequence). This CDR3 region has 14 residues.

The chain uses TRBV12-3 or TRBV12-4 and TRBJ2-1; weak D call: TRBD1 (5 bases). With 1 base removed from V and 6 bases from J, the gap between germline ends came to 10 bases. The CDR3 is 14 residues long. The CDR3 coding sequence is TGTGCCAGCAGTTTAGGGCAGGGCAGCAATGAGCAGTTCTTC. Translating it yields CASSLGQGSNEQFF.